This T cell receptor (beta chain) was sequenced during a study of glioma-infiltrating T cells. Study-wide findings and caveats: A blood CDR3 motif signature was depleted in highly divergent patients.

Using RNA template, CDR3s of TCR alpha and beta were amplified with iRepertoire arm-PCR. TCRdb reprocessed the multiplex PCR reads via MiXCR and lists one record per CDR3 protein. This repertoire shows about 380,000 distinct CDR3 sequences, approximately 42% found once; its top ten account for 12%. Germline CDR1 and CDR2: LGHDT and YNNKEL (reference sequence). The CDR3 has 14 amino acids. Trimming removed 2 bases from V and 1 base from J; junction bases left unmatched: 1. A word on this clonotype: Antigen specificity is unknown.

The specimen sequenced was glioma tissue, nonneoplastic brain tissue, or PBMCs (not recorded which). The chain carries TRBV3-1 and TRBJ2-5; TRBD1 matches at 7 bases. The origin of this receptor is a human donor with low-grade glioma or glioblastoma, undergoing nonglioma brain surgery, or in good health (not recorded which). CDR3 sequence reads: CASSQRTGQETQYF. Written as DNA, the CDR3 is TGTGCCAGCAGCCAAAGGACAGGCCAAGAGACCCAGTACTTC.